This T cell receptor (beta chain) was sequenced in a study of OX40 agonist ivuxolimab in advanced cancers. The overall study: With a range of roughly 20 to 79, age averaged roughly 60 years, and 65% to 85% were male. Partial responses, seen in three patients, involved one hepatocellular carcinoma and two cutaneous melanomas. Study observations and caveats: Fewer expanded clones were found on average in CD4+ than in CD8+ T cells.

The germline gives CDR1 SNHLY, CDR2 FYNNEI. The CDR3 totals 14 residues. V was pared by 6 bases and J by 5 bases, with 6 bases of the junction left unmatched. The assay was immunoSEQ multiplex PCR, and TCRdb's table has in-frame clones only and misses some. The data contain fewer than 140,000 clones, 90% of them singletons. This clone was found once. What it binds is not known. Autoimmune disease history or systemic immunosuppression barred patients. This receptor was identified in an adult with an advanced solid tumor such as melanoma, head and neck, liver or kidney cancer. The chain recombines TRBV2 with TRBJ2-5, with 10 bases aligning to TRBD2. This specimen was CD4+ or CD8+ T cells sorted from blood, taken in a trial of the OX40 agonist ivuxolimab. The CDR3 here is CASRERGGLETQYF. CDR3 coding DNA: TGTGCCAGCAGGGAGCGGGGGGGCCTGGAGACCCAGTACTTC.